A single sample is the source of the 27 T cell receptor beta chains below, sequenced in a study of shared clonotypes between healthy human individuals. Measured with immunoSEQ multiplex PCR; TCRdb has only the in-frame clones, and not every one. The data show hundreds of thousands of clones, 80% to 95% seen once. The naive CD8 fraction comprised CD45RO-negative cells positively selected for CCR7 and excluded terminally differentiated effector memory CD45RA+ cells. The sequenced material came from naive CD8+ T cells sorted from blood. The receptors stem from a man in his thirties or forties in good health.

The chain uses TRBV27 and TRBJ2-7; D unclear. Germline CDR1 is MNHEY and CDR2 is SMNVEV (reference sequence). V lost 5 bases and J 5 bases, leaving 16 bases between the germline ends. This CDR3 is built from 14 residues. CDR3 protein: CASSPPGLYNEQYF. Written as DNA, the CDR3 is TGTGCCAGCAGTCCTCCGGGTCTTTACAACGAGCAGTACTTC.

V usage is TRBV29-1 and J usage is TRBJ2-2; 8 positions match TRBD2. The CDR3 runs 16 residues. V dropped 6 bases and J dropped 1; count of bases not matched to a gene: 10. In germline, CDR1 is SQVTM, CDR2 ANQGSEA. The CDR3 region is CSVRWREVGNTGELFF. The CDR3 DNA reads TGCAGCGTCCGGTGGCGGGAGGTGGGGAACACCGGGGAGCTGTTTTTT.

The rearrangement joins TRBV9 to TRBJ1-1, with TRBD1 matching 10 bases. This CDR3 is 15 amino acids long. Germline CDR1 SGDLS, CDR2 YYNGEE. V gave up 4 bases and J gave up 10 bases; unmatched junction bases: 13. CDR3 sequence (DNA): TGTGCCAGCAGCTCGAGCCCGGGACAGGGGTTAGGAGCTTTCTTT. Protein: CASSSSPGQGLGAFF.

This clone has only one observation. The genes are TRBV5-1 and TRBJ2-4; D not resolved. Trimming stripped 2 bases from V and 6 bases from J, with 12 bases between. In germline, CDR1 is SGHRS, CDR2 YFSETQ. The CDR3 spans 14 residues. CDR3 region: CASSFGLDGNIQYF. The CDR3 DNA sequence: TGCGCCAGCAGCTTTGGTCTAGACGGAAACATTCAGTACTTC.

This sequence joins TRBV6-1 and TRBJ2-7; D not certain. Between the trimmed V and J ends, which lost 0 bases and 4 bases, there was a span of 13 bases. CDR1 and CDR2 from the germline V gene are MNHNS and SASEGT. The CDR3 consists of 15 residues. The CDR3 here is CASSEAPFGSYEQYF. The CDR3 coding sequence is TGTGCCAGCAGTGAAGCGCCTTTCGGAAGTTACGAGCAGTACTTC.

The chain combines TRBV4-1 with TRBJ1-5; D not resolved. The CDR3 is made up of 17 amino acids. V dropped 0 bases and J dropped 0 bases, with 12 bases sitting between them. The V gene's germline CDR1 is MGHRA and CDR2 YSYEKL. The DNA of the CDR3 is TGCGCCAGCAGCCAAGAATTTAAGGTTTATAGCAATCAGCCCCAGCATTTT. The encoded protein is CASSQEFKVYSNQPQHF.

This clone was found a few times. This chain links TRBV5-1 with TRBJ2-1, with 8 nucleotides matching TRBD2. Looked up from germline, CDR1 is SGHRS and CDR2 is YFSETQ. The CDR3 loop spans 15 amino acids. J gave up 6 bases and V 2 bases, and 7 bases lay outside the gene matches. The CDR3 nucleotides are TGCGCCAGCAGCTTCTCAGCGGGAGCTGGCAATGAGCAGTTCTTC. It translates to CASSFSAGAGNEQFF.

This clone was counted once. The rearrangement joins TRBV14 to TRBJ2-2; 8 bases line up with TRBD1. The V gene end was trimmed by 2 bases and the J gene end by 7 bases; junction bases not matched to a gene: 3. The length of the CDR3 is 14 residues. In germline, CDR1 is SGHDN, CDR2 FVKESK. The CDR3 bases are TGTGCCAGCAGCCAAAGTGGGACAGGCGGGGAGCTGTTTTTT. It specifies CASSQSGTGGELFF.

This sequence joins TRBV6-5 and TRBJ2-7; no clear D gene. CDR3 length equals 13 residues. The V end lost 0 bases, the J end lost 7 bases, and 10 bases lay between the germline ends. Germline CDR1 and CDR2: MNHEY and SVGAGI. CDR3 sequence (DNA): TGTGCCAGCAGTTACTCGAATCCCGGGGAGCAGTACTTC. Protein sequence: CASSYSNPGEQYF.

This clone was detected once. V and J are TRBV5-4 and TRBJ2-1; D may correspond to TRBD1 or TRBD2 (5 bases each). V was clipped by 4 bases and J by 7 bases, with 27 bases between them. The germline V gene encodes CDR1 SGHNT and CDR2 YYREEE (reference sequence). There are 18 residues in the CDR3. The CDR3 sequence is CASSQDTGAITLGNEQFF. The CDR3 coding sequence is TGTGCCAGCAGCCAAGATACCGGGGCGATAACTCTTGGGAATGAGCAGTTCTTC.

V and J are TRBV7-8 and TRBJ1-5; D might be TRBD1 (5 bases). Germline CDR1 and CDR2: SGHVS and FQNEAQ. This CDR3 contains 13 residues. V lost 2 bases and J lost 7, with 9 bases in between. CDR3 region: CASSLRRGQPQHF. The CDR3 nucleotides are TGTGCCAGCAGCTTACGTAGGGGACAGCCCCAGCATTTT.

This chain uses TRBV9 with TRBJ2-3, with 9 bases aligning to TRBD2. V gave up 0 bases and J gave up 2 bases; unmatched junction bases: 4. The length of the CDR3 is 16 residues. The germline V gene has CDR1 SGDLS and CDR2 YYNGEE. In DNA, the CDR3 is TGTGCCAGCAGCGTAGTACCTAGCGGGGTCACAGATACGCAGTATTTT. Translation: CASSVVPSGVTDTQYF.

The genes are TRBV28 and TRBJ1-5; 7 nucleotides match TRBD1. The CDR3 length is 13 residues. V lost 10 bases and J lost 7; bases outside the gene matches: 10. The V gene's germline CDR1 is MDHEN and CDR2 SYDVKM. CDR3 protein: CANSKGAGQPQHF. The CDR3 DNA follows: TGTGCCAACTCAAAGGGGGCTGGGCAGCCCCAGCATTTT.

The genes are TRBV7-9 and TRBJ2-2, with 11 bases that match TRBD2. Germline CDR1 reads SEHNR; CDR2 reads FQNEAQ (reference sequence). V dropped 5 bases and J dropped 6; count of bases not matched to a gene: 5. The CDR3 covers 15 residues. The CDR3 nucleotides read TGTGCCAGCAGCCAGACTAGCGGGACGTCCGGGGAGCTGTTTTTT. Translating it yields CASSQTSGTSGELFF.

The genes are TRBV19 and TRBJ1-5; D remains ambiguous. Trimming took 5 bases from V and 4 from J, leaving 18 bases between them. Germline V gives CDR1 LNHDA, CDR2 SQIVND (reference sequence). CDR3 size: 16 residues. CDR3 amino acids: CASSRLPGAENQPQHF. CDR3 sequence (DNA): TGTGCCAGTAGTCGCCTCCCTGGAGCAGAGAATCAGCCCCAGCATTTT.

The chain employs TRBV10-2 and TRBJ2-7; possible D gene TRBD1, 5 bases. From germline, CDR1 is WSHSY and CDR2 SAAADI. The CDR3 has 13 residues. V shed 3 bases and J shed 4 bases, with 10 bases lying between them. The CDR3 nucleotides are TGCGCCAGCAGTGACCTACAGGATTACGAGCAGTACTTC. Translation: CASSDLQDYEQYF.

The chain has TRBV5-1 and TRBJ2-3; the D gene is possibly TRBD2 (6 bases). This CDR3 has 16 amino acids. The V end lost 0 bases, the J end lost 0 bases, and 11 bases lay between the germline ends. Per the germline V gene, CDR1 is SGHRS and CDR2 is YFSETQ. The CDR3 nucleotides read TGCGCCAGCAGCTTGGGACTAGGGGAGAGCACAGATACGCAGTATTTT. Its protein product is CASSLGLGESTDTQYF.

The J gene is TRBJ2-7, the V gene TRBV11-2, with D perhaps TRBD1 (5 bases). Trimming stripped 6 bases from V and 3 bases from J, with 21 bases between. Germline assignment: CDR1 SGHAT and CDR2 FQNNGV. The CDR3 length is 16 residues. CDR3 loop: CASSPTMADKDYEQYF. CDR3 nucleotide sequence: TGTGCCAGCAGTCCAACCATGGCGGACAAAGACTACGAGCAGTACTTC.

This chain uses TRBV4-1 with TRBJ2-7, with D perhaps TRBD1 (6 bases). The germline V gene has CDR1 MGHRA and CDR2 YSYEKL. With 1 base removed from V and 4 bases from J, the gap between germline ends came to 17 bases. The CDR3 sequence is 16 residues long. The CDR3 reads CASSQAAGRGKYEQYF. As DNA, the CDR3 is TGCGCCAGCAGCCAAGCCGCCGGCAGGGGAAAGTACGAGCAGTACTTC.

The chain links TRBV29-1 to TRBJ2-1; 9 bases align to TRBD2. The CDR3 runs to 16 residues. The V and J ends lost 0 bases and 8 bases, in that order; junction bases with no gene match: 11. Germline assignment: CDR1 SQVTM and CDR2 ANQGSEA. For the CDR3, the DNA is TGCAGCGTTGAAGATCTGATAGCGGGAGTTCTCGATGAGCAGTTCTTC. Its translation: CSVEDLIAGVLDEQFF.

This chain connects TRBV4-3 to TRBJ2-1; TRBD2 matches at 8 bases. Germline trimming cut 0 bases from V and 9 bases from J; bases unmatched to any gene: 13. The V gene's germline CDR1 is LGHNA and CDR2 YSLEER. This CDR3 is built from 17 residues. The CDR3, as DNA: TGCGCCAGCAGCCAAGATGTAGGAGCGGGAGTAGGCGGTGAGCAGTTCTTC. Translating gives CASSQDVGAGVGGEQFF.

The genes are TRBV27 and TRBJ2-7; D remains unclear. Trimming removed 7 bases at V and 2 bases at J, with 9 bases between. The germline gives CDR1 MNHEY, CDR2 SMNVEV (reference sequence). CDR3 length equals 12 residues. The CDR3 bases are TGTGCCAGCAATAACGGACCCTACGAGCAGTACTTC. Protein product: CASNNGPYEQYF.

The V call is TRBV5-3, the J call TRBJ1-2, with D unresolved. TRBV5-3 is noted as an ORF with a role that remains uncertain. V was shortened by 1 base and J by 2 bases, with 9 bases between the two germline ends. This CDR3 contains 14 residues. Here the CDR3 DNA reads TGTGCCAGAAGCTTGTATAGGGAAAACTATGGCTACACCTTC. Translating gives CARSLYRENYGYTF.

This chain joins TRBV7-6 and TRBJ2-2; 12 nucleotides line up with TRBD2. With 5 bases clipped from V and 4 bases from J, the junction kept 8 bases outside the gene matches. The germline gives CDR1 SGHVS, CDR2 FNYEAQ. The CDR3 runs 17 residues. The CDR3, as DNA: TGTGCCAGCAGCCAATCTAGCGGGAGGGCTCGCACCGGGGAGCTGTTTTTT. Residues: CASSQSSGRARTGELFF.

The chain joins TRBV27 to TRBJ2-3, with D possibly called TRBD1 or TRBD2 (5 bases each). Germline lookup yields CDR1 MNHEY and CDR2 SMNVEV (reference sequence). CDR3 size: 16 residues. V was shortened by 6 bases and J by 2 bases, with 18 bases between the two germline ends. The CDR3 loop is CASRPLGEGTTDTQYF. In DNA form, the CDR3 reads TGTGCCAGCAGGCCCCTGGGAGAAGGGACCACAGATACGCAGTATTTT.

This chain joins TRBV4-2 and TRBJ2-2; TRBD2 matches at 13 bases. V shed 0 bases, J shed 5 bases, and the junction held 3 bases outside the gene matches. The CDR3 length is 17 residues. Germline V gives CDR1 LGHNA, CDR2 YNFKEQ. Here the CDR3 DNA reads TGTGCCAGCAGCCAAGAGGAACTAGCGGGAGGGACCGGGGAGCTGTTTTTT. This translates into CASSQEELAGGTGELFF.

This clone was picked up one time. The chain employs TRBV10-3 and TRBJ2-1; 10 positions match TRBD2. CDR1 and CDR2 (germline): ENHRY, SYGVKD. V was clipped by 3 bases and J by 6 bases; unmatched bases: 5. The CDR3 runs 15 residues. For the CDR3, the DNA is TGTGCCATCAGTGATGCGGGACTAGCGCGCAATGAGCAGTTCTTC. Amino acids: CAISDAGLARNEQFF.